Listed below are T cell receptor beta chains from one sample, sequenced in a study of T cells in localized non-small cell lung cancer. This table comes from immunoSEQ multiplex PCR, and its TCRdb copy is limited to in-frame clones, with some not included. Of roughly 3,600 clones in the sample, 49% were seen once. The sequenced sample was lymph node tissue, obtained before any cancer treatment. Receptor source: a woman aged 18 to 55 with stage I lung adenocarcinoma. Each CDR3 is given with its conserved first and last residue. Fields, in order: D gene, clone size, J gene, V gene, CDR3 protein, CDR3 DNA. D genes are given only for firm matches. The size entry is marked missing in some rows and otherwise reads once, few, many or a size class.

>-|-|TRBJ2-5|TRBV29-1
CSAGDRQETQYF
TGCAGCGCCGGAGACAGGCAAGAGACCCAGTACTTC
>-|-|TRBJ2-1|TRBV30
CAWSGGSEQFF
TGTGCCTGGAGTGGCGGCTCGGAGCAGTTCTTC
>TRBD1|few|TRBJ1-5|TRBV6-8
CATALGTEGNQPQHF
TGTGCCACCGCCCTGGGGACAGAGGGCAATCAGCCCCAGCATTTT
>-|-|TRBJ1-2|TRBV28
CASRQGGNYGYTF
TGTGCCAGCAGACAAGGGGGGAACTATGGCTACACCTTC
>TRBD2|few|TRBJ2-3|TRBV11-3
CASSSFSGRAIDTQYF
TGTGCCAGCAGCTCCTTTAGCGGGAGGGCGATAGATACGCAGTATTTT
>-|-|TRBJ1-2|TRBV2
CASSEGGNYGYTF
TGTGCCAGCAGTGAGGGGGGGAACTATGGCTACACCTTC
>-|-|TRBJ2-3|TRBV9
CASSVVPGVADTQYF
TGTGCCAGCAGCGTAGTTCCGGGAGTGGCAGATACGCAGTATTTT
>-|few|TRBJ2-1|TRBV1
CASSQEVSGLAVYNEQFF
TGCGCCAGCAGCCAAGAGGTTTCGGGGCTAGCGGTATACAATGAGCAGTTCTTC
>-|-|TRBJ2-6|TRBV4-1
CASSPRGSGANVLTF
TGCGCCAGCAGCCCCAGGGGATCTGGGGCCAACGTCCTGACTTTC
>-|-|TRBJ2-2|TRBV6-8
CASSSSTGELFF
TGTGCCAGCAGTTCAAGCACCGGGGAGCTGTTTTTT
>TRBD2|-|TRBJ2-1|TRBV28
CASRPAGETYNEQFF
TGTGCCAGCAGACCAGCGGGAGAAACCTACAATGAGCAGTTCTTC
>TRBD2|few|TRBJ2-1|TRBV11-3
CASSSKGGGSEQFF
TGTGCCAGCAGCTCTAAGGGCGGGGGTAGTGAGCAGTTCTTC
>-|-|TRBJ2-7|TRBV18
CASSPIPDVSYEQYF
TGTGCCAGCTCCCCAATCCCGGACGTCTCCTACGAGCAGTACTTC
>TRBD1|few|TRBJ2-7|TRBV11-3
CASSSGQGRSYEQYF
TGTGCCAGCAGCTCCGGACAGGGTCGGTCCTACGAGCAGTACTTC
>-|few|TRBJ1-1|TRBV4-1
CASSQSGIGTEAFF
TGCGCCAGCAGCCAATCGGGGATTGGGACTGAAGCTTTCTTT
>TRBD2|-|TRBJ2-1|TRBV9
CASSVYLAGTNEQFF
TGTGCCAGCAGCGTGTATCTAGCGGGAACCAATGAGCAGTTCTTC
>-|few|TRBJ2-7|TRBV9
CASSLSASLPYEQYF
TGTGCCAGCAGCCTCTCGGCTAGCCTCCCCTACGAGCAGTACTTC
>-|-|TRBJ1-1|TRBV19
CASNEGRLAEAFF
TGTGCCAGTAACGAAGGGCGATTGGCTGAAGCTTTCTTT
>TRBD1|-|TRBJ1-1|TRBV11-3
CASSLRTGGLAEAFF
TGTGCCAGCAGCTTAAGGACAGGGGGCTTGGCTGAAGCTTTCTTT
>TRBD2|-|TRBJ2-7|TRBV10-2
CASSLAGGSYEQYF
TGCGCCAGCAGTCTAGCGGGAGGCTCCTACGAGCAGTACTTC
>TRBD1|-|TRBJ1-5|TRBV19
CASMAGQNSNQPQHF
TGTGCCAGTATGGCGGGACAGAATAGCAATCAGCCCCAGCATTTT
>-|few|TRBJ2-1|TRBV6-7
CASSYSRGFGYNEQFF
TGTGCCAGCAGTTACTCGCGAGGCTTCGGGTACAATGAGCAGTTCTTC
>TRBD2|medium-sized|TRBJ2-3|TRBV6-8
CASSWGGSSTDTQYF
TGTGCCAGCAGTTGGGGGGGGTCTAGCACAGATACGCAGTATTTT
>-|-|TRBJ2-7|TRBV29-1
CSAIRGNYNEQYF
TGCAGCGCGATAAGGGGAAACTACAACGAGCAGTACTTC
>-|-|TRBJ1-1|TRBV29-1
CSVAGTVGNTEAFF
TGCAGCGTTGCCGGAACAGTGGGGAACACTGAAGCTTTCTTT
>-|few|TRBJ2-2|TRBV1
CASSHGTGGPELFF
TGCGCCAGCAGCCACGGGACAGGGGGCCCGGAGCTGTTTTTT
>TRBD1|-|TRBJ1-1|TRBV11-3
CASSLSPADRGGQAFF
TGTGCCAGCAGCTTATCCCCCGCCGACAGGGGAGGGCAAGCTTTCTTT
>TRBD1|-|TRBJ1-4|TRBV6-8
CASRVLDRDEKLFF
TGTGCCAGCAGGGTACTTGACAGGGATGAAAAACTGTTTTTT
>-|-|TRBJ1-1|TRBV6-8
CASSSQHITEAFF
TGTGCCAGCAGTTCCCAGCATATCACTGAAGCTTTCTTT